Presented here are 29 T cell receptor beta chains from one specimen sequenced in a study of blood T cell repertoires in COVID-19. The table came from immunoSEQ multiplex PCR; TCRdb's copy has only in-frame clones and leaves some out. The table shows fewer than 130,000 clones, with around 87% occurring only once. Sequenced sample: peripheral blood. The receptors originated from a woman at least 80 years old with acute or convalescent COVID-19.

The chain recombines TRBV28 with TRBJ2-7, with D unresolved. V lost 2 bases to trimming and J lost 4 bases, with 3 bases between them. Germline V gene lookup returns CDR1 MDHEN and CDR2 SYDVKM. The CDR3 loop spans 11 amino acids. DNA for the CDR3: TGTGCCAGCAGTTTACAGTACGAGCAGTACTTC. This codes for CASSLQYEQYF.

This clone was detected a few times. The chain couples TRBV29-1 to TRBJ1-2, with D unclear. CDR3 size: 13 residues. The germline gives CDR1 SQVTM, CDR2 ANQGSEA. V gave up 1 base and J gave up 3 bases, with 9 bases separating them. The CDR3 protein is CSVEGRSDYGYTF. For the CDR3, the DNA is TGCAGCGTTGAAGGCAGGTCGGACTATGGCTACACCTTC. The whole variable domain, filled in from reference TRBV29-1 and TRBJ1-2, reads SAVISQKPSRDICQRGTSLTIQCQVDSQVTMMFWYRQQPGQSLTLIATANQGSEATYESGFVIDKFPISRPNLTFSTLTVSNMSPEDSSIYLCSVEGRSDYGYTFGSGTRLTVV.

The chain is built from TRBV20-1 and TRBJ1-2; a possible D gene is TRBD1 (5 bases). CDR1 and CDR2 (germline): DFQATT, SNEGSKA (reference sequence). V was shortened by 3 bases and J by 1 base, with 9 bases between the two germline ends. The CDR3 is made up of 13 amino acids. The CDR3 sequence: CSASPGFNYGYTF. For the CDR3, the DNA is TGCAGTGCTAGTCCAGGGTTTAACTATGGCTACACCTTC.

This chain joins TRBV28 and TRBJ1-5; D call uncertain. Trimming stripped 3 bases from V and 2 bases from J, with 8 bases between. Germline V CDR1 and CDR2: MDHEN, SYDVKM. There are 14 residues in the CDR3. CDR3 region: CASSFAGRNQPQHF. The DNA of the CDR3 is TGTGCCAGCAGTTTTGCAGGCCGCAATCAGCCCCAGCATTTT.

The chain uses TRBV11-2 and TRBJ1-1; a possible D gene is TRBD1 (6 bases). From germline, CDR1 is SGHAT and CDR2 FQNNGV. Trimming pared 4 bases from V and 1 base from J, leaving 10 bases between. The CDR3 totals 14 residues. CDR3 sequence reads: CASSWTQGNTEAFF. The CDR3 DNA sequence: TGTGCCAGCAGCTGGACACAGGGGAACACTGAAGCTTTCTTT.

The chain recombines TRBV5-1 with TRBJ2-1; TRBD2 matches at 8 bases. The CDR3 is made up of 15 amino acids. Germline-derived CDR1 and CDR2 are SGHRS and YFSETQ. J was trimmed by 2 bases and V by 0 bases; bases with no gene match: 1. DNA for the CDR3: TGCGCCAGCAGCTTGGGCGGGGGGCCCTACAATGAGCAGTTCTTC. Its protein product is CASSLGGGPYNEQFF.

The chain uses TRBV7-6 and TRBJ2-7; maybe TRBD2 (6 bases). The germline V gene has CDR1 SGHVS and CDR2 FNYEAQ. V was pared by 5 bases and J by 0 bases, with 20 bases between. The CDR3 has 17 residues. CDR3 in DNA: TGTGCCAGCAGCCCGGGACTCCCAGATCCCTCCTCCTACGAGCAGTACTTC. This encodes CASSPGLPDPSSYEQYF.

This clone showed up just once. This chain uses TRBV19 with TRBJ1-1; 8 positions match TRBD1. V shed 5 bases and J 4 bases; nucleotides not matched to a gene: 6. In germline, CDR1 is LNHDA, CDR2 SQIVND (reference sequence). CDR3 size: 14 residues. DNA of the CDR3: TGTGCCAGTAGTTTTCAGGGGGCTGCCACTGAAGCTTTCTTT. Its translation is CASSFQGAATEAFF.

The chain's CDR3 is CATSDSRGTVASGELFF. In DNA form, the CDR3 reads TGTGCCACCAGTGATTCCCGCGGGACAGTGGCTTCCGGGGAGCTGTTTTTT. This sequence joins TRBV24-1 and TRBJ2-2, with D possibly being TRBD1 (7 bases). The V end was cut by 2 bases, the J end by 6 bases, with 18 bases between. Per the germline V gene, CDR1 is KGHDR and CDR2 is SFDVKD. CDR3 length: 17 amino acids.

V and J are TRBV5-1 and TRBJ1-4, with D perhaps matching TRBD1 (6 bases). Deletions cut 0 bases from V and 4 bases from J, with 10 bases between. Per the germline V gene, CDR1 is SGHRS and CDR2 is YFSETQ. CDR3 size: 15 residues. CDR3 region: CASSLDRTDNEKLFF. The CDR3 DNA follows: TGCGCCAGCAGCTTGGATCGGACAGATAATGAAAAACTGTTTTTT.

This chain uses TRBV7-9 with TRBJ1-2; weak D call: TRBD1 (6 bases). CDR1 and CDR2 (germline): SEHNR, FQNEAQ (reference sequence). V shed 5 bases and J shed 2 bases, with 12 bases lying between them. The CDR3 consists of 14 residues. The chain's CDR3 is CASSPGQGNYGYTF. Here the CDR3 DNA reads TGTGCCAGCAGCCCCGGGCAGGGGAACTATGGCTACACCTTC.

This clone was observed a single time. This chain links TRBV7-8 with TRBJ2-7, with TRBD1 matching over 12 bases. Looked up from germline, CDR1 is SGHVS and CDR2 is FQNEAQ. The CDR3 has 16 amino acids. The trim removed 2 bases at V and 3 bases at J, leaving 5 bases unmatched. The CDR3 loop is CASSLLGQGANYEQYF. In DNA form, the CDR3 reads TGTGCCAGCAGCTTACTGGGACAGGGGGCGAACTACGAGCAGTACTTC.

The rearrangement links TRBV19 to TRBJ2-1; D remains ambiguous. Germline assignment: CDR1 LNHDA and CDR2 SQIVND (reference sequence). The CDR3 runs to 13 residues. V lost 4 bases to trimming and J lost 8 bases, with 12 bases between them. Here the CDR3 DNA reads TGTGCCAGTAGTACCTCAGCGACGTATGAGCAGTTCTTC. Protein product: CASSTSATYEQFF. The full variable domain, its missing parts supplied by reference TRBV19 and TRBJ2-1, is DGGITQSPKYLFRKEGQNVTLSCEQNLNHDAMYWYRQDPGQGLRLIYYSQIVNDFQKGDIAEGYSVSREKKESFPLTVTSAQKNPTAFYLCASSTSATYEQFFGPGTRLTVL.

The rearrangement links TRBV5-8 to TRBJ1-5, with D maybe TRBD1 (5 bases). V lost 7 bases, J lost 2 bases, and 25 bases lay in between. The CDR3 sequence is 18 residues long. Germline lookup yields CDR1 SGHTS and CDR2 YDEGEE. The CDR3 loop is CASPRRAVGRAGNQPQHF. The CDR3 bases are TGTGCCAGCCCCCGTCGGGCGGTGGGCAGGGCTGGCAATCAGCCCCAGCATTTT. The full variable domain, with the rest looked up from reference TRBV5-8 and TRBJ1-5, is EAGVTQSPTHLIKTRGQQATLRCSPISGHTSVYWYQQALGLGLQFLLWYDEGEERNRGNFPPRFSGRQFPNYSSELNVNALELEDSALYLCASPRRAVGRAGNQPQHFGDGTRLSIL.

This sequence joins TRBV3-1 (or the pseudogene TRBV3-2) and TRBJ1-5; D uncertain. V was trimmed by 1 base and J by 2 bases, leaving 6 bases between them. CDR1 and CDR2 (germline): LGHDT, YNNKEL (reference sequence). The CDR3 extends over 14 amino acids. CDR3: CASSQVSGNQPQHF. CDR3 bases: TGTGCCAGCAGCCAAGTTTCAGGCAATCAGCCCCAGCATTTT.

This chain uses TRBV18 with TRBJ2-5, with D tentatively TRBD1 (5 bases). This CDR3 region has 12 residues. Deletions cut 5 bases from V and 5 bases from J, with 9 bases between. Germline V gives CDR1 KGHSH, CDR2 LQKENI. As DNA, the CDR3 is TGTGCCAGCTCAGACAGTTGGGAGACCCAGTACTTC. Translated: CASSDSWETQYF.

This chain uses TRBV30 with TRBJ1-1; D is unclear. This CDR3 has 13 amino acids. V lost 2 bases and J 6 bases, leaving 13 bases between the germline ends. Germline lookup yields CDR1 GTSNPN and CDR2 SVGIG (reference sequence). The CDR3 loop is CAWSLDPGAEAFF. CDR3 in DNA: TGTGCCTGGAGTCTCGACCCGGGTGCTGAAGCTTTCTTT.

The V call is TRBV5-5, the J call TRBJ2-1; 8 bases fit TRBD1. Germline lookup yields CDR1 SGHKS and CDR2 YYEKEE (reference sequence). The length of the CDR3 is 12 residues. V was clipped by 4 bases and J by 9 bases; unmatched bases: 3. CDR3 in amino acids: CASSVQGGEQFF. Here the CDR3 DNA reads TGTGCCAGCAGCGTACAGGGGGGTGAGCAGTTCTTC.

The J gene is TRBJ2-7, the V gene TRBV6-2 or TRBV6-3, with D possibly TRBD1 on 7 matching bases. The CDR3 has 14 residues. Germline CDR1 reads MNHEY; CDR2 reads SVGEGT. V was clipped by 4 bases and J by 6 bases, with 16 bases between them. The CDR3 reads CASSFAGGLIEQYF. CDR3 nucleotide sequence: TGTGCCAGCAGTTTCGCAGGGGGGCTGATCGAGCAGTACTTC.

Here the CDR3 reads CATSRAGGRDTQYF. In nucleotides, the CDR3 is TGTGCCACCAGCCGAGCGGGGGGCAGAGATACGCAGTATTTT. The rearrangement joins TRBV15 to TRBJ2-3, with 9 bases aligning to TRBD2. The CDR3 consists of 14 residues. In germline, CDR1 is LNHNV, CDR2 YYDKDF (reference sequence). V gave up 5 bases and J gave up 5 bases; unmatched junction bases: 5.

The chain is built from TRBV6-5 and TRBJ1-2, with TRBD1 identical over 8 bases. CDR3 size: 15 residues. Trimming took 3 bases from V and 4 from J; bases not matched to a gene: 7. CDR1 and CDR2 from the germline V gene are MNHEY and SVGAGI. Here the CDR3 reads CASSYSGGKSYGYTF. The DNA for the CDR3 is TGTGCCAGCAGTTATTCAGGGGGCAAGAGCTATGGCTACACCTTC.

The chain links TRBV3-1 (or the pseudogene TRBV3-2) to TRBJ1-6; D not resolved. The V and J ends lost 1 base and 9 bases respectively, with 4 bases between them. Germline assignment: CDR1 LGHDT and CDR2 YNNKEL (reference sequence). The CDR3 extends over 12 amino acids. For the CDR3, the DNA is TGTGCCAGCAGCCAAGGTAGTTCACCCCTCCACTTT. It encodes CASSQGSSPLHF.

V is TRBV6-4 and J is TRBJ2-3; TRBD2 is a possible D gene (7 bases). Germline CDR1 reads MRHNA; CDR2 reads SNTAGT. Trimming took off 4 bases at V and 6 bases at J, with 11 bases between the two ends. The CDR3 is 13 amino acids. The CDR3: CASSVRGGDTQYF. In DNA form, the CDR3 reads TGTGCCAGCAGTGTGAGGGGGGGGGATACGCAGTATTTT.

This clone was found a few times. The sample contains more than one DNA sequence encoding this CDR3. The chain has TRBV2 and TRBJ1-1, with D possibly TRBD1 on 5 matching bases. Trimming pared 9 bases from V and 7 bases from J, leaving 9 bases between. This CDR3 comprises 10 residues. The germline CDR1 and CDR2 sequences are SNHLY and FYNNEI. The CDR3 is CARGQYEAFF. The CDR3 coding sequence is TGTGCCAGGGGGCAGTATGAAGCTTTCTTT.

The rearrangement uses TRBV4-2 and TRBJ1-4; D is possibly TRBD1 (6 bases). V was clipped by 1 base and J by 7 bases, with 16 bases between them. CDR1 is LGHNA, CDR2 YNFKEQ, per germline. The CDR3 totals 16 residues. For the CDR3, the DNA is TGTGCCAGCAGCCAAGTACAGGGCAGGGGAAGTGAAAAACTGTTTTTT. Translated, it gives CASSQVQGRGSEKLFF.

CDR3 bases: TGTGCCAGCAGCCCCCCGCTAGCGGGGATTAGCACAGATACGCAGTATTTT. Its protein product is CASSPPLAGISTDTQYF. The chain links TRBV7-9 to TRBJ2-3, with 9 nucleotides matching TRBD2. This CDR3 has 17 residues. Germline CDR1 is SEHNR and CDR2 is FQNEAQ (reference sequence). The V segment lost 5 bases and the J segment 0 bases; nucleotides outside the gene matches: 9.

V and J are TRBV5-1 and TRBJ1-2; D is unclear. Germline V gene sequence: CDR1 SGHRS, CDR2 YFSETQ. Trimming took off 4 bases at V and 4 bases at J, with 20 bases between the two ends. This CDR3 region has 16 residues. CDR3 nucleotides: TGCGCCAGCAGCCCTGAGGGCGTAGGGCCCTTCTATGGCTACACCTTC. It codes for CASSPEGVGPFYGYTF.

This chain joins TRBV6-6 and TRBJ1-2; D is unresolved. Germline V gene sequence: CDR1 MNHNY, CDR2 SVGAGI (reference sequence). V shed 0 bases and J shed 2 bases, with 13 bases lying between them. This CDR3 comprises 16 residues. The CDR3 DNA reads TGTGCCAGCAGTTACTCGGCAGGACTCGCAAACTATGGCTACACCTTC. It specifies CASSYSAGLANYGYTF.

The rearrangement joins TRBV12-3 or TRBV12-4 to TRBJ2-1; D gene ambiguous. The V end lost 4 bases, the J end lost 9 bases, and 13 bases lay between the germline ends. The CDR3 contains 13 residues. CDR3 coding DNA: TGTGCCAGCAGTTCTCCCCCCTCCCCTGAGCAGTTCTTC. Protein product: CASSSPPSPEQFF.